These 8 T cell receptor beta chains share one sample of origin, sequenced in a study of CD8+ T cells in alopecia areata. The sequencing template was cDNA reverse transcribed from extracted RNA. Method: immunoSEQ multiplex PCR; TCRdb's copy keeps in-frame clones and lacks some. The sample gives roughly 120,000 clones, roughly 50% of which show up once; roughly 30% is in the top ten. Treatment given: oral pan-JAK inhibitor, 5-10 mg twice daily. The sequences come from CD8+ T cells sorted from blood, collected at week 4, from a patient treated with tofacitinib. The receptor source for this set is a human donor with alopecia areata.

This clone has more than one count but fewer than ten. CDR3 sequence (DNA): TGTGCCTGTGCTATTCGGGGGGCGATAGAGACCCAGTACTTC. Its translation: CACAIRGAIETQYF. J is TRBJ2-5 and V is TRBV25-1; possibly TRBD2 for D (7 bases). There are 14 residues in the CDR3. The V end was cut by 11 bases, the J end by 4 bases, with 20 bases between. From germline, CDR1 is MGHDK and CDR2 SYGVNS.

This clone has a handful of counts. The genes are TRBV29-1 and TRBJ2-3; D is perhaps TRBD1 (6 bases). The V gene lost 5 bases and the J gene lost 8 bases, with 20 bases spanning the gap. In germline, CDR1 is SQVTM, CDR2 ANQGSEA. The CDR3 loop spans 14 amino acids. CDR3 in DNA: TGCAGCGTTCCCCAAGGTATGGGGGCCGGTACGCAGTATTTT. Translating gives CSVPQGMGAGTQYF.

This clone came up a few times. The J gene is TRBJ2-4, the V gene TRBV2; D is unresolved. CDR3 size: 12 residues. CDR1 is SNHLY, CDR2 FYNNEI, per germline. V was trimmed by 1 base and J by 10 bases, leaving 8 bases between them. CDR3 loop: CASSEGGRIQYF. CDR3 nucleotides: TGTGCCAGCAGTGAAGGGGGAAGGATTCAGTACTTC.

V usage is TRBV29-1 and J usage is TRBJ2-1, with 12 bases that match TRBD2. This CDR3 spans 15 amino acids. V lost 1 base and J lost 6; bases outside the gene matches: 4. Germline V CDR1 and CDR2: SQVTM, ANQGSEA. The DNA of the CDR3 is TGCAGCGTTGAAGGAGCTAGCGGGGGGGGCAATGAGCAGTTCTTC. As protein: CSVEGASGGGNEQFF.

This clone was detected only a few times. This chain connects TRBV7-8 to TRBJ2-7; D might be TRBD1 or TRBD2, each matching 5 bases. V lost 7 bases to trimming and J lost 3 bases, with 16 bases between them. Germline CDR1 is SGHVS and CDR2 is FQNEAQ. CDR3 length equals 14 residues. The CDR3: CASTGASGDYEQYF. The CDR3 nucleotides are TGTGCCAGCACCGGGGCCTCCGGGGACTACGAGCAGTACTTC.

The genes are TRBV29-1 and TRBJ2-1; 9 nucleotides align to TRBD2. Trimming took 3 bases from V and 2 from J; bases not matched to a gene: 5. There are 15 residues in the CDR3. Germline V lookup: CDR1 SQVTM, CDR2 ANQGSEA. This chain's CDR3 is CSVEWRGGPYNEQFF. The CDR3 nucleotides read TGCAGCGTTGAGTGGCGGGGGGGCCCCTACAATGAGCAGTTCTTC.

The chain recombines TRBV30 with TRBJ2-1; 7 nucleotides agree with TRBD2. From germline, CDR1 is GTSNPN and CDR2 SVGIG (reference sequence). V shed 4 bases and J 0 bases; nucleotides not matched to a gene: 0. The CDR3 loop spans 13 amino acids. The CDR3 nucleotides read TGTGCCTGGACGGGGGGCTCCTACAATGAGCAGTTCTTC. It yields the protein CAWTGGSYNEQFF. Combining the CDR3 with reference TRBV30 and TRBJ2-1 gives the whole variable domain SQTIHQWPATLVQPVGSPLSLECTVEGTSNPNLYWYRQAAGRGLQLLFYSVGIGQISSEVPQNLSASRPQDRQFILSSKKLLLSDSGFYLCAWTGGSYNEQFFGPGTRLTVL.

There are a few counts of this clone. The chain's CDR3 is CASSEAPYEQYF. The CDR3 DNA is TGTGCCAGCAGTGAAGCGCCCTACGAGCAGTACTTC. The V call is TRBV2, the J call TRBJ2-7, with unresolved D. The CDR3 runs 12 residues. The germline V gene has CDR1 SNHLY and CDR2 FYNNEI. Between the trimmed V and J ends, which lost 0 bases and 2 bases, there was a span of 2 bases.